The clone carrying this T cell receptor beta chain was seen a few times. What it binds is not known. CDR1 and CDR2 from the germline V gene are SGHTA and FQGNSA. The CDR3 length is 14 residues. After removal of 7 bases from V and 6 bases from J, the junction contained 8 bases not matched to a gene. The single heparinised draw taken from each donor contained roughly 100 mL of blood on average. The data were taken from a study of beta chain features in type 1 diabetes. Study-wide findings and caveats: Since sequencing was performed on cDNA, cells with high TCR expression could be over-represented.

Reverse transcribing all isolated RNA meant expressed TCRB transcripts were sequenced. Only in-frame clones appear in the TCRdb table, and some are missing; sequencing was by immunoSEQ multiplex PCR. Of about 230,000 clones detected, 7.5% to 10% appear once; the ten largest clones hold about 0.037%. This sequence was found in a woman under 30 in good health. The sequencing input was naive CD4+ T cells from blood. This rearrangement joins TRBV7-2 to TRBJ2-1, with 8 positions matching TRBD2. The CDR3 DNA sequence: TGTGCCAGCAAGGTTAGCGGGAATGGCAATGAGCAGTTCTTC. It yields the protein CASKVSGNGNEQFF.